These 15 T cell receptor beta chains were all obtained from the same sample, sequenced in a study of shared clonotypes between healthy human individuals. Some clones are missing from TCRdb's copy, which holds only in-frame ones; the method was immunoSEQ multiplex PCR. The sample contains about 820,000 clones, 80% to 95% of which appear only once. The naive CD8 subset, CD45RO-negative cells positively selected for CCR7, excluded terminally differentiated effector memory CD45RA+ cells. Specimen: naive CD8+ T cells sorted from blood. The source of these receptors is a man younger than 40 in good health.

About this clone: The sample contains more than one DNA sequence encoding this CDR3. V and J are TRBV7-9 and TRBJ2-7; tentative D call: TRBD1 (5 bases). Trimming stripped 5 bases from V and 2 bases from J, with 10 bases between. Germline CDR1 reads SEHNR; CDR2 reads FQNEAQ (reference sequence). The CDR3 length is 13 residues. CDR3 in amino acids: CASSRTGTYEQYF. The CDR3 coding sequence is TGTGCCAGCAGCCGAACAGGAACCTACGAGCAGTACTTC.

The chain recombines TRBV28 with TRBJ2-7; D is uncertain. Germline V gives CDR1 MDHEN, CDR2 SYDVKM. The V gene lost 3 bases and the J gene lost 7 bases, with 7 bases spanning the gap. The CDR3 covers 11 residues. DNA for the CDR3: TGTGCCAGCAGTTTTTATTCTGAGCAGTACTTC. As protein: CASSFYSEQYF.

The V and J genes are TRBV28 and TRBJ2-5; 11 bases match TRBD2. V shed 3 bases, J shed 5 bases, and the junction held 8 bases outside the gene matches. Germline assignment: CDR1 MDHEN and CDR2 SYDVKM. The CDR3 covers 16 residues. The CDR3 region has the DNA TGTGCCAGCAGTTTTCTAGCGGGAGGTTCGGGTGAGACCCAGTACTTC. Translating it yields CASSFLAGGSGETQYF.

This clone was observed a single time. This chain links TRBV6-1 with TRBJ2-2, with D perhaps matching TRBD1 or TRBD2 (5 bases each). The CDR3 has 15 residues. Between the trimmed V and J ends, which lost 2 bases and 6 bases, there was a span of 13 bases. Germline V gene sequence: CDR1 MNHNS, CDR2 SASEGT. The CDR3 loop is CASSELPTGPGELFF. The CDR3 DNA reads TGTGCCAGCAGTGAATTACCCACGGGACCCGGGGAGCTGTTTTTT.

The chain uses TRBV6-4 and TRBJ2-1; TRBD2 agrees at 11 bases. The CDR3 is made up of 16 amino acids. From germline, CDR1 is MRHNA and CDR2 SNTAGT. Germline trimming cut 1 base from V and 7 bases from J; bases unmatched to any gene: 6. CDR3 sequence: CASSDWLAGGPNEQFF. The CDR3 bases are TGTGCCAGCAGTGACTGGTTAGCGGGAGGGCCGAATGAGCAGTTCTTC.

The V gene is TRBV5-4, the J gene TRBJ2-1, with TRBD2 matching 8 bases. The CDR3 sequence is 18 residues long. From germline, CDR1 is SGHNT and CDR2 YYREEE (reference sequence). The J segment lost 2 bases and the V segment lost 3 bases, leaving 13 bases of the junction unmatched. The DNA of the CDR3 is TGTGCCAGCAGCTCAAAGGGTATTGGGCGGGAGGCCTACAATGAGCAGTTCTTC. As protein: CASSSKGIGREAYNEQFF.

This chain links TRBV28 with TRBJ2-5, with no clear D. This CDR3 contains 11 residues. Germline CDR1 and CDR2: MDHEN and SYDVKM. Trimming shortened V by 5 bases and J by 5 bases, and 6 bases separated the two germline ends. CDR3 in DNA: TGTGCCAGCAGTGTAAAGGAGACCCAGTACTTC. Protein: CASSVKETQYF.

This clone was counted once. This chain joins TRBV27 and TRBJ2-7; TRBD2 agrees at 10 bases. CDR3 size: 14 residues. The germline CDR1 and CDR2 sequences are MNHEY and SMNVEV (reference sequence). J gave up 7 bases and V 5 bases, and 8 bases lay outside the gene matches. This CDR3 is CASSPWTSGGEQYF. The CDR3 DNA follows: TGTGCCAGCAGTCCATGGACTAGCGGTGGGGAGCAGTACTTC.

The chain recombines TRBV14 with TRBJ2-1, with TRBD1 identical over 7 bases. This CDR3 region has 18 residues. With 0 bases clipped from V and 1 base from J, the junction kept 9 bases outside the gene matches. CDR1 SGHDN and CDR2 FVKESK come from the germline V gene. The CDR3 DNA is TGTGCCAGCAGCCAAGATCCCCACAGGGGAGCGTCCTACAATGAGCAGTTCTTC. Translated, it gives CASSQDPHRGASYNEQFF.

Details on this clone: This sample also contains other DNA sequences that code for the same CDR3. The V call is TRBV7-9, the J call TRBJ2-7; D not resolved. Germline CDR1 is SEHNR and CDR2 is FQNEAQ (reference sequence). This CDR3 comprises 13 residues. The V end lost 1 base, the J end lost 4 bases, and 8 bases lay between the germline ends. The CDR3 is CASSLVGGYEQYF. DNA for the CDR3: TGTGCCAGCAGCTTAGTCGGCGGATACGAGCAGTACTTC.

The chain uses TRBV19 and TRBJ2-2; D is undetermined. The CDR3 runs to 14 residues. V was shortened by 1 base and J by 7 bases, with 10 bases between the two germline ends. Germline CDR1 is LNHDA and CDR2 is SQIVND (reference sequence). The CDR3 DNA sequence: TGTGCCAGTAGTATAGCCGGATCAGGCGGGGAGCTGTTTTTT. Encoded protein: CASSIAGSGGELFF.

This chain links TRBV7-3 with TRBJ2-1; unclear D gene. Germline CDR1 and CDR2: SGHTA and FQGTGA. The V end was cut by 2 bases, the J end by 4 bases, with 12 bases between. The CDR3 consists of 15 residues. CDR3 sequence: CASSLGSGLYNEQFF. CDR3 nucleotide sequence: TGTGCCAGCAGCTTAGGGTCAGGTCTATACAATGAGCAGTTCTTC.

V usage is TRBV28 and J usage is TRBJ1-5, with 9 bases aligning to TRBD1. Trimming cost V 5 bases and J 1 base; bases outside gene matches: 3. This CDR3 spans 15 amino acids. The germline CDR1 and CDR2 sequences are MDHEN and SYDVKM. The CDR3 DNA reads as TGTGCCAGCAGTCCCGGGACAGGGAGCAATCAGCCCCAGCATTTT. This sequence encodes CASSPGTGSNQPQHF.

The rearrangement links TRBV7-2 to TRBJ2-3; 8 nucleotides agree with TRBD2. Germline assignment: CDR1 SGHTA and CDR2 FQGNSA. The V segment lost 4 bases and the J segment 1 base; nucleotides outside the gene matches: 16. This CDR3 spans 19 amino acids. The CDR3 loop reads CASSSPGREGRWGTDTQYF. CDR3 DNA: TGTGCCAGCAGCTCGCCGGGACGGGAGGGCCGATGGGGCACAGATACGCAGTATTTT.

The chain carries TRBV9 and TRBJ2-2; D is undetermined. CDR1 and CDR2 (germline): SGDLS, YYNGEE. Trimming pared 4 bases from V and 0 bases from J, leaving 10 bases between. The CDR3 loop spans 15 amino acids. The CDR3 DNA reads as TGTGCCAGCAGCCAGACGTTCGCGAACACCGGGGAGCTGTTTTTT. Residues: CASSQTFANTGELFF.